Following are 9 T cell receptor beta chains from one sample sequenced in a study of cytomegalovirus exposure and HLA in healthy donors. Researchers ran the PCR with 60 Vbeta and 13 Jbeta primers. TCRdb keeps only in-frame clones here, not all; method: immunoSEQ multiplex PCR. The sample gives 150,000 to 200,000 clones, around four fifths of which show up once; 3% to 3.5% is in the top ten. Sequences were obtained from PBMCs. These receptors were obtained from a female donor in good health and CMV-seronegative.

The gene calls are TRBV5-4 and TRBJ2-5; D not certain. V dropped 4 bases and J dropped 5 bases, with 9 bases sitting between them. Germline V gives CDR1 SGHNT, CDR2 YYREEE (reference sequence). The CDR3 contains 12 residues. The CDR3: CASSRFPETQYF. In nucleotides, the CDR3 is TGTGCCAGCAGCCGGTTTCCCGAGACCCAGTACTTC.

This chain joins TRBV19 and TRBJ1-6; no definite D call. The germline gives CDR1 LNHDA, CDR2 SQIVND (reference sequence). The germline V and J ends were trimmed by 9 bases and 7 bases, with 13 bases remaining between them. There are 13 residues in the CDR3. The CDR3 DNA reads TGTGCCAGCAGAAACGGGGAAAATTCACCCCTCCACTTT. Its translation is CASRNGENSPLHF.

This chain joins TRBV28 and TRBJ1-4; 7 bases are shared with TRBD1. Germline assignment: CDR1 MDHEN and CDR2 SYDVKM. Trimming cost V 3 bases and J 0 bases; bases outside gene matches: 1. CDR3 length: 15 residues. Written as DNA, the CDR3 is TGTGCCAGCAGTTTGGGACAGCCAACTAATGAAAAACTGTTTTTT. It specifies CASSLGQPTNEKLFF.

The chain links TRBV28 to TRBJ2-1; a possible D gene is TRBD1 (5 bases). Germline V gives CDR1 MDHEN, CDR2 SYDVKM. The CDR3 runs to 12 residues. Deletions cut 6 bases from V and 6 bases from J, with 9 bases between. This CDR3 is CASRAGLNEQFF. CDR3 bases: TGTGCCAGCAGGGCAGGGCTCAATGAGCAGTTCTTC.

This clone was seen a handful of times. The V call is TRBV5-1, the J call TRBJ2-3, with 7 bases lining up with TRBD2. The ends lost 0 bases at V and 2 bases at J; junction bases unmatched: 3. The CDR3 length is 15 residues. CDR1 and CDR2 from the germline V gene are SGHRS and YFSETQ. The CDR3 bases are TGCGCCAGCAGCTTGGCCGCGGGGGACACAGATACGCAGTATTTT. It is translated as CASSLAAGDTDTQYF.

Concerning this clone itself: A read error may account for a junction end that differs from germline. The chain uses TRBV5-1 and TRBJ2-5; weak D call: TRBD2 (5 bases). This CDR3 spans 15 amino acids. Germline V gene data show CDR1 as SGHRS and CDR2 as YFSETQ. CDR3 amino acids: CASSLDSRSGETQYF. CDR3 nucleotide sequence: TGCGCCAGCAGTTTGGACTCCCGTAGTGGAGAGACCCAGTACTTC.

The gene calls are TRBV5-1 and TRBJ2-3, with 15 bases that match TRBD2. This CDR3 has 23 amino acids. Germline CDR1 and CDR2: SGHRS and YFSETQ. After removal of 2 bases from V and 0 bases from J, the junction contained 19 bases not matched to a gene. The CDR3 is CASSFIHSRTSGTSGGSTDTQYF. The CDR3, as DNA: TGCGCCAGCAGCTTTATCCATTCCCGGACATCCGGGACTAGCGGGGGGAGCACAGATACGCAGTATTTT.

The chain carries TRBV18 and TRBJ2-3, with 8 bases matching TRBD1. Germline loops: CDR1 KGHSH, CDR2 LQKENI. V lost 8 bases and J lost 0; bases outside the gene matches: 4. The CDR3 length is 14 residues. CDR3 loop: CASIRTGSTDTQYF. The CDR3 bases are TGTGCCAGCATCCGGACAGGGAGCACAGATACGCAGTATTTT.

This clone was counted a single time. The chain couples TRBV2 to TRBJ1-5; TRBD1 agrees at 8 bases. This CDR3 is built from 17 residues. From germline, CDR1 is SNHLY and CDR2 FYNNEI. V lost 7 bases, J lost 5 bases, and 16 bases stayed unmatched. As DNA, the CDR3 is TGTGCCAGCAAGTTCGACAGGGGCCCTACGCGGGATCAGCCCCAGCATTTT. Translating it yields CASKFDRGPTRDQPQHF. Full variable domain (rest looked up from reference TRBV2 and TRBJ1-5): EPEVTQTPSHQVTQMGQEVILRCVPISNHLYFYWYRQILGQKVEFLVSFYNNEISEKSEIFDDQFSVERPDGSNFTLKIRSTKLEDSAMYFCASKFDRGPTRDQPQHFGDGTRLSIL.